These 21 T cell receptor beta chains were sequenced from one sample in a study of shared clonotypes between healthy human individuals. Method: immunoSEQ multiplex PCR; TCRdb's copy keeps in-frame clones and lacks some. The table has about 550,000 clones, roughly 96% seen once. As defined, naive CD8 cells were CD45RO-negative and positively selected for CCR7, with terminally differentiated effector memory CD45RA+ cells excluded. Sequencing was performed on naive CD8+ T cells sorted from blood. The origin of the receptors is a woman in her 30s in good health.

The rearrangement joins TRBV27 to TRBJ2-1, with D perhaps TRBD2 (6 bases). The germline CDR1 and CDR2 sequences are MNHEY and SMNVEV (reference sequence). There are 13 residues in the CDR3. Trimming pared 3 bases from V and 11 bases from J, leaving 14 bases between. CDR3 loop: CASSFVEGGKQFF. CDR3 coding DNA: TGTGCCAGCAGTTTTGTGGAAGGAGGGAAGCAGTTCTTC.

Points on this clone: Distinct nucleotide sequences in the sample also encode this CDR3. The chain joins TRBV27 to TRBJ1-5, with TRBD1 identical over 11 bases. The J segment lost 4 bases and the V segment lost 5 bases, leaving 4 bases of the junction unmatched. Germline assignment: CDR1 MNHEY and CDR2 SMNVEV (reference sequence). This CDR3 contains 15 residues. Here the CDR3 DNA reads TGTGCCAGCAGTCCGGGGACAGGGGGAAATCAGCCCCAGCATTTT. It codes for CASSPGTGGNQPQHF.

This clone was found once. The chain has TRBV11-1 and TRBJ2-3, with unresolved D. Germline V gives CDR1 SGHAT, CDR2 FQDESV (reference sequence). Trimming shortened V by 2 bases and J by 2 bases, and 8 bases separated the two germline ends. This CDR3 contains 14 residues. In nucleotides, the CDR3 is TGTGCCAGCAGCTTAAATTCCCTCACAGATACGCAGTATTTT. As protein: CASSLNSLTDTQYF.

This sequence joins TRBV27 and TRBJ2-7; TRBD1 matches at 8 bases. J was trimmed by 0 bases and V by 4 bases; bases with no gene match: 5. The CDR3 spans 15 residues. Germline CDR1 is MNHEY and CDR2 is SMNVEV (reference sequence). The CDR3 DNA reads TGTGCCAGCAGTTCCAGGGGGCCGAGCTCCTACGAGCAGTACTTC. Translating gives CASSSRGPSSYEQYF.

The chain links TRBV5-6 to TRBJ1-1, with D perhaps TRBD1 (5 bases). The CDR3 has 13 amino acids. Germline values: CDR1 SGHDT, CDR2 YYEEEE. V lost 0 bases to trimming and J lost 7 bases, with 10 bases between them. CDR3 protein: CASSLVGAYEAFF. As DNA, the CDR3 is TGTGCCAGCAGCTTGGTAGGGGCCTATGAAGCTTTCTTT.

The chain links TRBV9 to TRBJ1-2; D is undetermined. Trimming left V 4 bases short and J 6 bases short, with 10 bases between. Germline assignment: CDR1 SGDLS and CDR2 YYNGEE. CDR3 size: 12 residues. The CDR3 region is CASSSDGNGYTF. Here the CDR3 DNA reads TGTGCCAGCAGCTCGGACGGTAATGGCTACACCTTC.

The chain links TRBV7-2 to TRBJ1-5; D is unresolved. The germline CDR1 and CDR2 sequences are SGHTA and FQGNSA. V lost 1 base and J lost 4, with 11 bases in between. The CDR3 has 15 amino acids. CDR3 DNA: TGTGCCAGCAGCTTAGATATGTCAGATAATCAGCCCCAGCATTTT. Its protein product is CASSLDMSDNQPQHF.

This sequence joins TRBV6-5 and TRBJ2-7, with D tentatively TRBD2 (6 bases). This CDR3 comprises 15 residues. Trimming took 5 bases from V and 4 from J, leaving 18 bases between them. Per the germline V gene, CDR1 is MNHEY and CDR2 is SVGAGI. As DNA, the CDR3 is TGTGCCAGCAGTATCCTTACTGGGACTTATTACGAGCAGTACTTC. This encodes CASSILTGTYYEQYF.

V is TRBV11-2 and J is TRBJ2-3; D could derive from TRBD1 or TRBD2 (5 bases each). CDR1 SGHAT and CDR2 FQNNGV come from the germline V gene. V dropped 5 bases and J dropped 4 bases, with 13 bases sitting between them. The CDR3 contains 14 residues. This chain's CDR3 is CASSPMTGPDTQYF. The CDR3 nucleotides read TGTGCCAGCAGCCCTATGACGGGACCAGATACGCAGTATTTT.

A note on this clone: Within the sample, other DNA sequences also encode this same CDR3. The chain links TRBV27 to TRBJ2-7; 10 bases line up with TRBD1. With V trimmed by 6 bases and J by 4 bases, 3 bases remained unmatched. Germline V CDR1 and CDR2: MNHEY, SMNVEV (reference sequence). The CDR3 contains 13 residues. CDR3 loop: CASSPGQGYEQYF. The DNA of the CDR3 is TGTGCCAGCAGCCCGGGACAGGGGTACGAGCAGTACTTC.

V and J are TRBV7-9 and TRBJ2-1; TRBD2 might be the D (6 bases). Germline CDR1 SEHNR, CDR2 FQNEAQ (reference sequence). There are 17 residues in the CDR3. The V end lost 1 base, the J end lost 0 bases, and 13 bases lay between the germline ends. The CDR3 here is CASSLEGRPSSYNEQFF. For the CDR3, the DNA is TGTGCCAGCAGCTTAGAGGGGAGGCCTAGCTCCTACAATGAGCAGTTCTTC. The complete variable domain, with remaining parts taken from reference TRBV7-9 and TRBJ2-1, reads DTGVSQNPRHKITKRGQNVTFRCDPISEHNRLYWYRQTLGQGPEFLTYFQNEAQLEKSRLLSDRFSAERPKGSFSTLEIQRTEQGDSAMYLCASSLEGRPSSYNEQFFGPGTRLTVL.

This chain joins TRBV27 and TRBJ2-7; a possible D gene is TRBD2 (6 bases). The CDR3 runs 14 residues. CDR1 is MNHEY and CDR2 is SMNVEV in the germline V gene (reference sequence). Trimming pared 2 bases from V and 5 bases from J, leaving 13 bases between. Here the CDR3 DNA reads TGTGCCAGCAGTTTAGGCGGGGCGCTGGACGAGCAGTACTTC. Translated, it gives CASSLGGALDEQYF.

This sequence joins TRBV5-4 and TRBJ2-5; tentative D call: TRBD1 (6 bases). V was shortened by 2 bases and J by 1 base, with 15 bases between the two germline ends. CDR1 is SGHNT, CDR2 YYREEE, per germline (reference sequence). This CDR3 spans 16 amino acids. The CDR3: CASSFLGRGTQETQYF. CDR3 sequence (DNA): TGTGCCAGCAGCTTCTTAGGCAGGGGCACCCAAGAGACCCAGTACTTC. The entire variable domain, with the rest obtained from reference TRBV5-4 and TRBJ2-5, is as follows: ETGVTQSPTHLIKTRGQQVTLRCSSQSGHNTVSWYQQALGQGPQFIFQYYREEENGRGNFPPRFSGLQFPNYSSELNVNALELDDSALYLCASSFLGRGTQETQYFGPGTRLLVL.

The chain couples TRBV9 to TRBJ2-1, with 10 nucleotides matching TRBD2. The CDR3 length is 15 residues. With V trimmed by 2 bases and J by 5 bases, 4 bases remained unmatched. Looked up from germline, CDR1 is SGDLS and CDR2 is YYNGEE. The CDR3 DNA follows: TGTGCCAGCAGCGTCGCTAGCGGGAGTCACAATGAGCAGTTCTTC. It encodes CASSVASGSHNEQFF.

The chain recombines TRBV19 with TRBJ1-1, with D perhaps matching TRBD1 (5 bases). Germline CDR1 reads LNHDA; CDR2 reads SQIVND (reference sequence). The CDR3 is 15 amino acids. Deletions cut 2 bases from V and 0 bases from J, with 10 bases between. CDR3 DNA: TGTGCCAGTAGTATAAGTCCGGGGGTGAACACTGAAGCTTTCTTT. It encodes CASSISPGVNTEAFF.

The rearrangement uses TRBV5-8 and TRBJ1-1; the D is unclear. Germline V gene lookup returns CDR1 SGHTS and CDR2 YDEGEE. This CDR3 is 13 amino acids long. The V end was cut by 0 bases, the J end by 4 bases, with 7 bases between. The CDR3 here is CASSLVLGTEAFF. CDR3 DNA sequence: TGTGCCAGCAGCTTGGTGTTGGGCACTGAAGCTTTCTTT.

This sequence joins TRBV28 and TRBJ2-5; TRBD2 matches 8 bases. The CDR3 has 15 residues. J gave up 5 bases and V 3 bases, and 8 bases lay outside the gene matches. Germline V gives CDR1 MDHEN, CDR2 SYDVKM. CDR3 residues: CASSLMSGGRETQYF. CDR3 nucleotide sequence: TGTGCCAGCAGTTTGATGAGTGGCGGGAGGGAGACCCAGTACTTC.

The V and J genes are TRBV27 and TRBJ2-3; 7 bases match TRBD2. The CDR3 runs to 15 residues. Germline V gene lookup returns CDR1 MNHEY and CDR2 SMNVEV (reference sequence). V lost 5 bases, J lost 0 bases, and 5 bases stayed unmatched. In DNA, the CDR3 is TGTGCCAGCAGTCTCCGGGAGGCCAGCACAGATACGCAGTATTTT. Encoded protein: CASSLREASTDTQYF.

The V gene is TRBV28, the J gene TRBJ2-7; 7 bases match TRBD2. The CDR3 sequence is 16 residues long. From germline, CDR1 is MDHEN and CDR2 SYDVKM. The ends lost 6 bases at V and 2 bases at J; junction bases unmatched: 13. CDR3 nucleotides: TGTGCCAGCAGCCCCCTTCTAGCGGTAACGCCCTACGAGCAGTACTTC. This translates into CASSPLLAVTPYEQYF.

The sample holds one count of this clone. The chain has TRBV2 and TRBJ2-1; 11 bases map to TRBD2. With V trimmed by 2 bases and J by 3 bases, 6 bases remained unmatched. The germline V gene encodes CDR1 SNHLY and CDR2 FYNNEI. The length of the CDR3 is 17 residues. CDR3 sequence: CASSEPELAGDYNEQFF. CDR3 in DNA: TGTGCCAGCAGTGAACCTGAACTAGCGGGGGACTACAATGAGCAGTTCTTC.

The chain couples TRBV28 to TRBJ2-5; D call uncertain. Germline CDR1 reads MDHEN; CDR2 reads SYDVKM. Trimming removed 8 bases from V and 1 base from J, with 14 bases in between. This CDR3 is 14 amino acids long. The CDR3 region is CASGSGSLQETQYF. The CDR3 DNA is TGTGCCAGCGGATCCGGGTCGCTCCAAGAGACCCAGTACTTC.